What follows describes a single T cell receptor (beta chain). As for time point: peripheral blood 6 weeks after treatment start. Patients yielded 1 to 8 samples each, pretreatment and on-treatment. Germline V gene lookup returns CDR1 SGHNT and CDR2 YYREEE (reference sequence). CDR3 length: 14 amino acids. After removal of 5 bases from V and 4 bases from J, the junction contained 7 bases not matched to a gene. The templates were synthetic TCR analogs, and they were spiked into each PCR. Sequenced by immunoSEQ multiplex PCR; TCRdb stores in-frame clones only, minus some. The sample has about 48,000 clones, 70% to 90% seen once. This sample was included in a study of PD-L1 blockade in urothelial cancer.

The clonotype was recovered from a man between 65 and 79 years old with urothelial cancer. This specimen consisted of PBMCs, obtained around atezolizumab (anti-PD-L1) treatment. The V gene is TRBV5-4, the J gene TRBJ1-2; TRBD1 agrees at 8 bases. This chain's CDR3 is CASRKQGVPYGYTF. CDR3 nucleotides: TGTGCCAGCAGAAAACAGGGGGTTCCCTATGGCTACACCTTC.